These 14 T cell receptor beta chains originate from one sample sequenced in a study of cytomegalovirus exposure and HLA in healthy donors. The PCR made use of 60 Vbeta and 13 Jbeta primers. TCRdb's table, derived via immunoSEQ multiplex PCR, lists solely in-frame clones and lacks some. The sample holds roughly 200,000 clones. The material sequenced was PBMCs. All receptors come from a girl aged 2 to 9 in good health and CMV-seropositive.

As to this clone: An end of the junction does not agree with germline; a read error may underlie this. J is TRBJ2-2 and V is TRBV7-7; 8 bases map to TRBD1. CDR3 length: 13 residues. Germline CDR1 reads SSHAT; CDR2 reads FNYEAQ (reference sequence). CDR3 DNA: TGTGCTAGCAGCCTGACAGGGGCCGGGGAGCTGTTTTTT. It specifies CASSLTGAGELFF. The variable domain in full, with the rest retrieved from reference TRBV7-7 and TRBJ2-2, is GAGVSQSPRYKVTKRGQDVTLRCDPISSHATLYWYQQALGQGPEFLTYFNYEAQPDKSGLPSDRFSAERPEGSISTLTIQRTEQRDSAMYRCASSLTGAGELFFGEGSRLTVL.

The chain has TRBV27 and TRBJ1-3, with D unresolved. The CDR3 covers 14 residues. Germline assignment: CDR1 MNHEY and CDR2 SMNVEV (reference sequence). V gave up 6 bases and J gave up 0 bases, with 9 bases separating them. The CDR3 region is CASSTQSSGNTIYF. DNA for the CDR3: TGTGCCAGCAGCACACAGAGCTCTGGAAACACCATATATTTT.

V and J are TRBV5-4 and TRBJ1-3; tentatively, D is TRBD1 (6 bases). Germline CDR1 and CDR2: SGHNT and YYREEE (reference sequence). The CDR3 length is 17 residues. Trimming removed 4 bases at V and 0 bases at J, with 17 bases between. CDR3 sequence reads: CASSRPGATGSGNTIYF. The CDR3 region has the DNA TGTGCCAGCAGCCGGCCAGGGGCTACCGGCTCTGGAAACACCATATATTTT.

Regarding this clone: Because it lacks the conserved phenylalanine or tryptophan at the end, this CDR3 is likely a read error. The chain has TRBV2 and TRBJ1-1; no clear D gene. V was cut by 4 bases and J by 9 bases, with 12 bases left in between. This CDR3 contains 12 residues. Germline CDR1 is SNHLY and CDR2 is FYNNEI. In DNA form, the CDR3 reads TGTGCCAGCAGTGGAGAAAAGACTAAAGCTTTCCTT. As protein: CASSGEKTKAFL.

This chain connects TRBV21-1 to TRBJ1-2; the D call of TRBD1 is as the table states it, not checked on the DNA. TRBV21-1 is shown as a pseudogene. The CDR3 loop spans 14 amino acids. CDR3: CASPQSRPNYGYTF. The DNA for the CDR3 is TGTGCCAGCCCACAGTCCCGCCCTAACTATGGCTACACCTTC.

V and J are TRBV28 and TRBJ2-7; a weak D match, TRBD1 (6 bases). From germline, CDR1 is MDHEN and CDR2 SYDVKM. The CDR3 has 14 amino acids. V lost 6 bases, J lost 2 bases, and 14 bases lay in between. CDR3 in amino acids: CASSQGGKTYEQYF. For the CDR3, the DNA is TGTGCCAGCAGCCAAGGGGGTAAAACCTACGAGCAGTACTTC. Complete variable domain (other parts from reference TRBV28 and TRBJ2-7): DVKVTQSSRYLVKRTGEKVFLECVQDMDHENMFWYRQDPGLGLRLIYFSYDVKMKEKGDIPEGYSVSREKKERFSLILESASTNQTSMYLCASSQGGKTYEQYFGPGTRLTVT.

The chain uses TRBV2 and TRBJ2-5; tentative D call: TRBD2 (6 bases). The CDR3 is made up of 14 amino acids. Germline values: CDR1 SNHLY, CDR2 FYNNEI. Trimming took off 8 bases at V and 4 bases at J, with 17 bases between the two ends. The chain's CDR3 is CASEGPVGGETQYF. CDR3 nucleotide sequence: TGTGCCAGCGAGGGACCCGTGGGGGGAGAGACCCAGTACTTC.

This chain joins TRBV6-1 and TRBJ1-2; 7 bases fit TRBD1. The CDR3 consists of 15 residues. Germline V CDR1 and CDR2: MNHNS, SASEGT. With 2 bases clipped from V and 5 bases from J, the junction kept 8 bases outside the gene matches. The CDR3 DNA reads TGTGCCAGCAGTGAACCCCGACAGGGATGGTATGGCTACACCTTC. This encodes CASSEPRQGWYGYTF.

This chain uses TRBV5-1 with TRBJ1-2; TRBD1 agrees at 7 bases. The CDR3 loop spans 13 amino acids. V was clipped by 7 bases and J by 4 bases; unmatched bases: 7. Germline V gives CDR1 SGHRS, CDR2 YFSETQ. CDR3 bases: TGCGCCAGCGACAGGGAAGGGGGCTATGGCTACACCTTC. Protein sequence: CASDREGGYGYTF.

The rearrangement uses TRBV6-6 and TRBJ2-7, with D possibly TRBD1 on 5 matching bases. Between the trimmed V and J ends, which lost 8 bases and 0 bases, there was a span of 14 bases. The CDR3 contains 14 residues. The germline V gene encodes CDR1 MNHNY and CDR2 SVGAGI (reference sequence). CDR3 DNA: TGTGCCAGCTCCCAGACAGTTTTCTCCTACGAGCAGTACTTC. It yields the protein CASSQTVFSYEQYF.

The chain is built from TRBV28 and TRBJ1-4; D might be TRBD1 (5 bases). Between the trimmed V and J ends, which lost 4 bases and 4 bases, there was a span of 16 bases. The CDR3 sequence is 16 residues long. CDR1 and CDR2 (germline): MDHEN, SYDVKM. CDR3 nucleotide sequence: TGTGCCAGCAGTTCTCTCCGCAGGGTCCTTAATGAAAAACTGTTTTTT. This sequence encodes CASSSLRRVLNEKLFF.

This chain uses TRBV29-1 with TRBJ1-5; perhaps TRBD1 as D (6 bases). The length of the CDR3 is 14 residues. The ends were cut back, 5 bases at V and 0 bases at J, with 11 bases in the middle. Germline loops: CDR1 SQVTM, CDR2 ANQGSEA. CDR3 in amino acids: CSVSRDNSNQPQHF. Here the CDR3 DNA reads TGCAGCGTTTCACGGGACAATAGCAATCAGCCCCAGCATTTT.

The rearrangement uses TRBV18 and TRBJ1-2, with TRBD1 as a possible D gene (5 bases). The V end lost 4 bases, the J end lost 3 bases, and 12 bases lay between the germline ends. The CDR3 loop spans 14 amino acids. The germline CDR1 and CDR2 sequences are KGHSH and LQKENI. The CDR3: CASSQTVTHYGYTF. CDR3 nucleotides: TGTGCCAGCTCACAGACAGTCACTCACTATGGCTACACCTTC.

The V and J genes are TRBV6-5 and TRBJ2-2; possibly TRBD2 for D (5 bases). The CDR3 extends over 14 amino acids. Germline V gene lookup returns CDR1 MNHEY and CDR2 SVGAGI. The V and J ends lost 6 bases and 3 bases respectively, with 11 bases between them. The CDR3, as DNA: TGTGCCAGCAGCCGAGGACTGTACACCGGGGAGCTGTTTTTT. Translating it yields CASSRGLYTGELFF.